A single sample gave rise to the 6 T cell receptor beta chains below, sequenced in a study of spatial heterogeneity in lung cancer. TCRdb recomputed calls from the 5' RACE reads with MiXCR, one row per CDR3 protein. Counted here are about 38,000 distinct CDR3 sequences, 7.5% occurring once; the ten biggest clones make up over 25%. Time point reported: sample taken at primary tumor resection. Sequencing of whole RNA from tumor, nontumor lung or frozen PBMC involved no sorting. The sample consisted of PBMCs, taken at surgery. Receptors were obtained from a male donor with early-stage non-small cell lung cancer.

The chain couples TRBV6-2 or TRBV6-3 to TRBJ2-1; 8 bases are shared with TRBD1. This CDR3 region has 13 residues. V was clipped by 5 bases and J by 7 bases; unmatched bases: 4. Germline V CDR1 and CDR2: MNHEY, SVGEGT. This CDR3 is CASSQQGVNEQFF. CDR3 bases: TGTGCCAGCAGTCAACAGGGGGTGAATGAGCAGTTCTTC.

With respect to this clonotype: This may be a read error, as it is one base from a much larger clone. This rearrangement joins TRBV7-9 to TRBJ2-6, with D maybe TRBD1 (6 bases). Germline values: CDR1 SEHNR, CDR2 FQNEAQ (reference sequence). The germline V and J ends were trimmed by 5 bases and 7 bases, with 15 bases remaining between them. The CDR3 has 15 residues. The CDR3 DNA sequence: TGTGCCAGCAGCCGGACAGCTCAGAGAGCCAACGTCCTGACTTTC. As protein: CASSRTAQRANVLTF. Based on the CDR3 plus reference TRBV7-9 and TRBJ2-6, the full variable domain is DTGVSQNPRHKITKRGQNVTFRCDPISEHNRLYWYRQTLGQGPEFLTYFQNEAQLEKSRLLSDRFSAERPKGSFSTLEIQRTEQGDSAMYLCASSRTAQRANVLTFGAGSRLTVL.

This clonotype came up many times. The V call is TRBV7-2, the J call TRBJ2-1; D is undetermined. Between the trimmed V and J ends, which lost 2 bases and 3 bases, there was a span of 11 bases. Germline lookup yields CDR1 SGHTA and CDR2 FQGNSA. This CDR3 contains 15 residues. The CDR3: CASSLSTGGYNEQFF. The CDR3, as DNA: TGTGCCAGCAGCTTATCTACGGGCGGCTACAATGAGCAGTTCTTC. The variable domain in full, with the rest retrieved from reference TRBV7-2 and TRBJ2-1, is GAGVSQSPSNKVTEKGKDVELRCDPISGHTALYWYRQSLGQGLEFLIYFQGNSAPDKSGLPSDRFSAERTGGSVSTLTIQRTQQEDSAVYLCASSLSTGGYNEQFFGPGTRLTVL.

The chain combines TRBV4-1 with TRBJ2-1; weak D call: TRBD1 (6 bases). The V end lost 0 bases, the J end lost 3 bases, and 21 bases lay between the germline ends. The CDR3 runs to 19 residues. Per the germline V gene, CDR1 is MGHRA and CDR2 is YSYEKL. This chain's CDR3 is CASSQDFGSGVQFYNEQFF. In nucleotides, the CDR3 is TGCGCCAGCAGCCAAGATTTCGGGTCAGGGGTACAATTCTACAATGAGCAGTTCTTC.

This clonotype was recorded at least ten times. CDR3 sequence: CASSSPNEQFF. The CDR3 DNA follows: TGTGCCAGCAGTTCCCCCAATGAGCAGTTCTTC. This chain links TRBV12-3 or TRBV12-4 with TRBJ2-1; D unresolved. The germline V and J ends were trimmed by 4 bases and 6 bases, with 4 bases remaining between them. The CDR3 covers 11 residues.

This clonotype appeared many times. The junction and the germline gene differ at one end; a read error may be behind it. This sequence joins TRBV7-7 and TRBJ1-1, with D uncertain. The CDR3 is made up of 15 amino acids. The germline CDR1 and CDR2 sequences are SSHAT and FNYEAQ (reference sequence). CDR3 sequence reads: CASSQGLLPSTEAFF. CDR3 DNA sequence: TGTGCTAGCAGCCAAGGGCTTTTACCTAGCACTGAAGCTTTCTTT. Full variable domain (outside the CDR3, taken from reference TRBV7-7 and TRBJ1-1): GAGVSQSPRYKVTKRGQDVTLRCDPISSHATLYWYQQALGQGPEFLTYFNYEAQPDKSGLPSDRFSAERPEGSISTLTIQRTEQRDSAMYRCASSQGLLPSTEAFFGQGTRLTVV.